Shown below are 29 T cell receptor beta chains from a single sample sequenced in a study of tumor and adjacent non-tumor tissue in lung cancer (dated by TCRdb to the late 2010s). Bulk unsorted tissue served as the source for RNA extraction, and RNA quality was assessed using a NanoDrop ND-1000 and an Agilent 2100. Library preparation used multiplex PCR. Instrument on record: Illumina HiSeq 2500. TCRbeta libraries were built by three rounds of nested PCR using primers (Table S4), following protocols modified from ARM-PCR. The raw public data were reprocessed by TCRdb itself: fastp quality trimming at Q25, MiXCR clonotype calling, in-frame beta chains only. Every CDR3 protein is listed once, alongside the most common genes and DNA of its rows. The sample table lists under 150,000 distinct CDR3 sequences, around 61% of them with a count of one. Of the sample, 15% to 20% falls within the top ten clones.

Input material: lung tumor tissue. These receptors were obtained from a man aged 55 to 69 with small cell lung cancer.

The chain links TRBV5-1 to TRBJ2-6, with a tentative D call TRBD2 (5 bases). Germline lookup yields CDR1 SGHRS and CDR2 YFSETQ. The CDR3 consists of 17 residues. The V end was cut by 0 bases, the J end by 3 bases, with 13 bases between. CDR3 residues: CASSLGEGSFGANVLTF. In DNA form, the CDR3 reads TGCGCCAGCAGCTTGGGAGAGGGATCATTTGGGGCCAACGTCCTGACTTTC.

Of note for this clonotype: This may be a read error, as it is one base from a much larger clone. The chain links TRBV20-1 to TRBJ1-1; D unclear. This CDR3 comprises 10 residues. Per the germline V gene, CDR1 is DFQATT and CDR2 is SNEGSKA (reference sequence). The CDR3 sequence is CSASTNEASF. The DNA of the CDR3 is TGCAGTGCTAGTACGAATGAAGCTTCCTTT.

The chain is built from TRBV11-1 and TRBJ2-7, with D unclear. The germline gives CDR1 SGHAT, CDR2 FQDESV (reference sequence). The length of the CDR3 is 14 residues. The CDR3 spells CTSSFGEPSYEQYV. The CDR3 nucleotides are TGTACCAGCAGCTTTGGGGAACCCTCCTACGAGCAGTACGTT.

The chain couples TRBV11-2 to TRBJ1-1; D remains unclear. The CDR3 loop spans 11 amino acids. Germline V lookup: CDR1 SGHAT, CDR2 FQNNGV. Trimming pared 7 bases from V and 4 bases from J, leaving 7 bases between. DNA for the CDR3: TGTGCCAGCATCACGTTCACTGAAGCTTTCTTT. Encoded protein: CASITFTEAFF.

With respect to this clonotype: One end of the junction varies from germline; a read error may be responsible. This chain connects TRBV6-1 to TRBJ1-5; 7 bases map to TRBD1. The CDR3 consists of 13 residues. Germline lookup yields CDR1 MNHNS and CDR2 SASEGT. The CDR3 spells CVSSDRARQSQHF. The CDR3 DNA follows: TGTGTCAGCAGTGACAGGGCTAGGCAGTCCCAGCATTTT.

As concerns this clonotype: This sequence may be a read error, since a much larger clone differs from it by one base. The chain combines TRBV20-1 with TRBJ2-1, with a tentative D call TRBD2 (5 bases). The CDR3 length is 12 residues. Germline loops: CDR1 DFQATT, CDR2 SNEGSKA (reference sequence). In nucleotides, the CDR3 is TGCAATGCTAGATTGGACGGGGATGAGCAGTTCTTC. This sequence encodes CNARLDGDEQFF.

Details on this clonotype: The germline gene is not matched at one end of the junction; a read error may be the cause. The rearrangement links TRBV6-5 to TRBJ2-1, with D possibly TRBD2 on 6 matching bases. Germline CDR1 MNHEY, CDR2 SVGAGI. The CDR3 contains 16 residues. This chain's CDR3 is CDSSYPAGSSYNEQFF. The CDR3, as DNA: TGTGACAGCAGTTACCCCGCGGGGAGCTCCTACAATGAGCAGTTCTTC.

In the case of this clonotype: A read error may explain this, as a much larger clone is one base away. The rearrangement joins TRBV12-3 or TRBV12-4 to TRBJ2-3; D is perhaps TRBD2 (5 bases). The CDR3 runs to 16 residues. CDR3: CANSWTSPTYTDTQYF. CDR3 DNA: TGTGCCAACAGTTGGACTTCGCCGACCTACACAGATACGCAGTATTTT.

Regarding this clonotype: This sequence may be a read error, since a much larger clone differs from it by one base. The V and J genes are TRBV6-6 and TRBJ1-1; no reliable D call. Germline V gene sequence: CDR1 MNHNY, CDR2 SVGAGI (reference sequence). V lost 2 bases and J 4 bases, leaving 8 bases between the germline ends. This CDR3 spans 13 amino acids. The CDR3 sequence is CASSYEGSTEAFF. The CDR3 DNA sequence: TGTGCCAGCAGTTACGAGGGTTCCACTGAAGCTTTCTTT.

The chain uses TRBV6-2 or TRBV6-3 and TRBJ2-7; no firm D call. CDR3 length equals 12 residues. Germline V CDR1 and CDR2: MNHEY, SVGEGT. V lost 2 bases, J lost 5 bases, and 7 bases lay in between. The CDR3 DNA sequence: TGTGCCAGCAGTTACCTTTCTGACGAGCAGTACTTC. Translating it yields CASSYLSDEQYF.

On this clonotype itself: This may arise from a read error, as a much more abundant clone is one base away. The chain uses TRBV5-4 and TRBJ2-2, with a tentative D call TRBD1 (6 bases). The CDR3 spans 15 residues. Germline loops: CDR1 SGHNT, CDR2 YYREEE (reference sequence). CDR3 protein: CVSSSPGTRTGELFF. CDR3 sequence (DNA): TGTGTCAGCAGCAGTCCCGGGACACGCACCGGGGAGCTGTTTTTT.

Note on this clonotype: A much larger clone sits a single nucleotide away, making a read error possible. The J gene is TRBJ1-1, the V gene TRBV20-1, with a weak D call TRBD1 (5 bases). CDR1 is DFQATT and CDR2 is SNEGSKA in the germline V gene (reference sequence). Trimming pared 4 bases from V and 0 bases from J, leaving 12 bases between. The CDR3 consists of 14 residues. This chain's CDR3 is CSAMGLVLNTEAFF. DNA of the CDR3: TGCAGTGCTATGGGACTTGTGTTGAACACTGAAGCTTTCTTT.

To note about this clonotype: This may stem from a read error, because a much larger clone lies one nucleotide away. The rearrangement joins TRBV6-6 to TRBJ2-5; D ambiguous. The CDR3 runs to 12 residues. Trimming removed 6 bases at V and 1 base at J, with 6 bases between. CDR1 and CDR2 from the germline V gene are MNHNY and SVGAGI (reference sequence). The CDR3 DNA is TGTGCCAGCAGACAGAGCCAAGAGACCCAGTACTTC. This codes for CASRQSQETQYF.

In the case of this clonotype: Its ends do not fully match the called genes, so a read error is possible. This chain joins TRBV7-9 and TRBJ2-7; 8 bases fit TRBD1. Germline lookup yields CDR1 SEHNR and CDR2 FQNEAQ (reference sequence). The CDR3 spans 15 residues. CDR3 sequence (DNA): TGTGACAGCAGCACGACAGGGGCAGGCGGGTACGAGCAGTACTTC. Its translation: CDSSTTGAGGYEQYF.

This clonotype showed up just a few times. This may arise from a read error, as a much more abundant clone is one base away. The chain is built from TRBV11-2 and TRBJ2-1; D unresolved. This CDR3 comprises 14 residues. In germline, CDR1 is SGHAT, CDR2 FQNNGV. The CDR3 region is CVSSSPGSYNEQFF. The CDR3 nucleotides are TGTGTCAGCAGTAGTCCCGGTTCCTACAATGAGCAGTTCTTC.

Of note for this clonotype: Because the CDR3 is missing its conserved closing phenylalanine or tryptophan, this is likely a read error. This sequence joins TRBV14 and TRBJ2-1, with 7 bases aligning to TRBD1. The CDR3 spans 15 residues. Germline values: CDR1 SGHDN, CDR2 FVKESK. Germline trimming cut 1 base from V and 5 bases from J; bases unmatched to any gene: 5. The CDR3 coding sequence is TGTGCCAGCAGCCAAGCAGGAACAGGGGACAATGAGCAGTTCTCC. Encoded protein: CASSQAGTGDNEQFS.

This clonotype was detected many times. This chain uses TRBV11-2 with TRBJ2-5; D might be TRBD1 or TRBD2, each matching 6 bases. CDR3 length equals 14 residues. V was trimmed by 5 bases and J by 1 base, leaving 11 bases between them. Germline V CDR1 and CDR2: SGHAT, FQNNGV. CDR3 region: CASSQGRPQETQYF. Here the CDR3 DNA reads TGTGCCAGCAGCCAGGGGAGGCCCCAAGAGACCCAGTACTTC. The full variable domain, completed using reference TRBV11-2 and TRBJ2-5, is EAGVAQSPRYKIIEKRQSVAFWCNPISGHATLYWYQQILGQGPKLLIQFQNNGVVDDSQLPKDRFSAERLKGVDSTLKIQPAKLEDSAVYLCASSQGRPQETQYFGPGTRLLVL.

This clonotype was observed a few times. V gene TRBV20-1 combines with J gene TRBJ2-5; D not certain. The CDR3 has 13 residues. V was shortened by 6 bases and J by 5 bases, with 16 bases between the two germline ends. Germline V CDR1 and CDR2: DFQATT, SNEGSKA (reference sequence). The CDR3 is CSAEHPTKETQYF. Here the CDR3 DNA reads TGCAGTGCCGAGCACCCCACAAAGGAGACCCAGTACTTC.

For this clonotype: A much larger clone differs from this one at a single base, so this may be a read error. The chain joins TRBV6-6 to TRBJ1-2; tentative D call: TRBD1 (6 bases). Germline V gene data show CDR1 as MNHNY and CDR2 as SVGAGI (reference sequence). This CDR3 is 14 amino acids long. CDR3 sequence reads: CTSSPYIQGYGYTF. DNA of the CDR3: TGTACCAGCAGTCCCTACATCCAGGGGTATGGCTACACCTTC.

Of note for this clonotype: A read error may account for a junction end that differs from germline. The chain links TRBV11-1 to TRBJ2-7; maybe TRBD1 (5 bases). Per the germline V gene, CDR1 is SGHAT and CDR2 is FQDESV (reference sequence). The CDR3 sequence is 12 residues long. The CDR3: CASSGHGREQHF. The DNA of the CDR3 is TGTGCCAGCAGCGGACATGGGCGCGAGCAGCATTTC.

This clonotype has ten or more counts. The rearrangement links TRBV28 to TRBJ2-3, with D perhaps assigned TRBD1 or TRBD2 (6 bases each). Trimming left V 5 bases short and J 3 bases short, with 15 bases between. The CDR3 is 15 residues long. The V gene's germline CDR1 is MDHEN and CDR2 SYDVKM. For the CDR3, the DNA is TGTGCCAGCAGTCCCCCCGGGGGCGGAACAGATACGCAGTATTTT. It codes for CASSPPGGGTDTQYF.

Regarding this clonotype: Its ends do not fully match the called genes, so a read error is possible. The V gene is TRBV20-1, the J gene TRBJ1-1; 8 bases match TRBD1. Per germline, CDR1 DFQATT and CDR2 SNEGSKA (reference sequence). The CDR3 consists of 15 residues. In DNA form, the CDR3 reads TGCAGTGCTAGCCGGACAGGGACTAGGAACACTGTAGCTTTCTTT. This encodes CSASRTGTRNTVAFF.

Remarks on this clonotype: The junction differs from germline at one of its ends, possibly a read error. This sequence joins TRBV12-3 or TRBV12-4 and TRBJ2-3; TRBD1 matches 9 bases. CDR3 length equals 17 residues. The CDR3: CASSFYGTGFGADMQYF. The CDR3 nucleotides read TGTGCCAGCAGTTTTTATGGGACAGGGTTTGGCGCAGATATGCAGTATTTT.

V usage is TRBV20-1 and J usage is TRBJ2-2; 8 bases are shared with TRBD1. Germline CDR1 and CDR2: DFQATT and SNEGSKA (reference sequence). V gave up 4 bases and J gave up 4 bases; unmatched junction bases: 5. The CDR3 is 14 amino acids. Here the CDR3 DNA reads TGCAGTGCTATAAGGACAGGGCCCACCGGGGAGCTGTTTTTT. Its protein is CSAIRTGPTGELFF.

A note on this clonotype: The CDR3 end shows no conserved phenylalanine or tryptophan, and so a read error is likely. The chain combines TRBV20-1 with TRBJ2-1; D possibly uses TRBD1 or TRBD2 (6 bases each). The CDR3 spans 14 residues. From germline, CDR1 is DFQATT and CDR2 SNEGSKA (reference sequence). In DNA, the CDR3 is TGCAATGCTAATGAGGGGGAGGACTACAATGAGCAGTTCCTC. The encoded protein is CNANEGEDYNEQFL.

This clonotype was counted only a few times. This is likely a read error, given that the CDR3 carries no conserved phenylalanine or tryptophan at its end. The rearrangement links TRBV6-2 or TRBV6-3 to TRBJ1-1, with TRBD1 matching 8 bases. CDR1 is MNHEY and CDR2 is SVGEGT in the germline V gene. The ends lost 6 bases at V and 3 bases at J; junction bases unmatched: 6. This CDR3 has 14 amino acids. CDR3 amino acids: CASRMGQAYTEAFY. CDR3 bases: TGTGCCAGCAGGATGGGACAGGCGTACACTGAAGCTTTCTAT.

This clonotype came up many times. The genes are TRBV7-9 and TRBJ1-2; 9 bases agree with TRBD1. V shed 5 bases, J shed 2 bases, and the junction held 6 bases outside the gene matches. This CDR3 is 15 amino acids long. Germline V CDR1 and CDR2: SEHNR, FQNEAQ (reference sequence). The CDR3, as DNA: TGTGCCAGCAGCGTACAGGGGGCGCGGAACTATGGCTACACCTTC. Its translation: CASSVQGARNYGYTF.

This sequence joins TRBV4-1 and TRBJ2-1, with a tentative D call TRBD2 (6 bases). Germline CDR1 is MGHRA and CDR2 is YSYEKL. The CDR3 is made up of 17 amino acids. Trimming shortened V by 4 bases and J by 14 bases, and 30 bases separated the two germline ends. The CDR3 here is CASSPSPPGVSYNEKFF. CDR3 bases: TGCGCCAGCAGCCCTTCCCCCCCGGGAGTGTCCTACAACGAGAAGTTCTTC.

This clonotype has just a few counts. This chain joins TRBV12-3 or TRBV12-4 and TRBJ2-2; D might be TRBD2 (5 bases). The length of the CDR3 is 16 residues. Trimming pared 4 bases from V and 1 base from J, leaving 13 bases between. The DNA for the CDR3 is TGTGCCAGCAGTTCCCGGACCCGGGGGAACACCGGGGAGCTGTTTTTT. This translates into CASSSRTRGNTGELFF.